The present TCR beta chain was sequenced within a study of T cell responses to AZD1222 COVID-19 vaccine (dated by TCRdb to the early 2020s). Some background on the complete study: A total of over 230 trial participants underwent TCR sequencing, of whom 200 to 220 had received two doses of AZD1222 and around 25 had received two doses of the MenACWY control vaccine. Trial participants were enrolled by age into 18-55, 56-69 and 70-plus year subgroups, with approximately 150, 28 and 58 TCR-sequenced participants respectively. On the study overall, not on this receptor specifically: Because no day 14 peak-response samples were available, the repertoires could be characterized only after the peak T cell response. Conclusions about previously exposed vaccinees are limited, since just five or six AZD1222 recipients were seropositive for SARS-CoV-2 at baseline. In the small 56-69-year group, the increase in depth fell short of significance, most likely because of low power. After two AZD1222 doses, both the breadth and the depth of spike-specific TCRs were significantly higher than at day 0 and than in MenACWY recipients. The whole spike protein was spanned by vaccine-associated CD4 TCRs, and dominant responses were seen in regions 160-218 and 743-854. Participants were mostly white British and included more females than males, and it was suggested by the authors that clonal diversity may have been underestimated. Nearly half of unique spike-specific TCRs reportedly recognized epitopes outside regions mutated in the B.1.351 and B.1.1.7 variants.

Taken with the paper, the label for time point translates to: about 28 days (+/-7) after the second vaccine dose. AZD1222 recipients with second doses at about 4 weeks or about 12 weeks were pooled, because spike-specific TCR depth and breadth did not differ between schedules. Samples from vaccinated people were obtained from the UK trials COV001 and COV002, which included a single-blind randomized controlled phase 2/3 trial of AZD1222 (ChAdOx1 nCoV-19) in healthy adults. For TCRbeta chain sequencing, PBMC samples from trial participants were taken at day 0 and at day 28 after the second dose. As regards this clone: There is no known antigen for this receptor. Base quality data are lacking; no much larger clone is found one base away.

The CDR3 regions of human TCRbeta chains were analyzed by immunosequencing. The paper's processing steps were these. Repertoire TCRs were matched against a reference library of SARS-CoV-2-specific TCRs generated with the MIRA antigen-specificity platform. Breadth meant the fraction of unique TCRs that were SARS-CoV-2-associated, whereas depth meant the fraction of total T cells that were SARS-CoV-2-associated. Using the MIRA data, each spike-specific TCR was assigned both to the spike region to which the TCR was reactive and to a CD4 or CD8 class. Log10-transformed breadth and depth values were compared by one-way ANOVA with Sidak's multiple comparisons tests. TCRdb took over this immuneACCESS table, retaining in-frame rearrangements with V and J assigned. Such tables are incomplete; in checked studies, under half of the missing clones stem from an unresolved V gene, and the remainder is unexplained. V, J and clone size reflect that table, while D and trimming were determined from the DNA. Across this sample there are 180,000 or so clones, with roughly 91% seen only once. Roughly a quarter of the sample comes from the top ten.

The sample consisted of peripheral blood, taken 28 days after the second AZD1222 dose. The sequence was collected from an adult who received the AZD1222 COVID-19 vaccine.

The nucleotides read TGTGCCATCAGTGATCCTAGCGGGAGCACAGATACGCAGTATTTT. It is translated as CAISDPSGSTDTQYF. The chain links TRBV10-3 with TRBJ2-3; 8 middle bases align to TRBD2. CDR1 ENHRY and CDR2 SYGVKD are derived from the germline V gene. Trimming accounts for 3 bases at V and 0 bases at J, while the number of junction bases matched to no gene is 2. The CDR3 sequence holds 15 residues, the cysteine and phenylalanine included. Only CDR3 DNA remains: 45 bases, in frame from the first base.